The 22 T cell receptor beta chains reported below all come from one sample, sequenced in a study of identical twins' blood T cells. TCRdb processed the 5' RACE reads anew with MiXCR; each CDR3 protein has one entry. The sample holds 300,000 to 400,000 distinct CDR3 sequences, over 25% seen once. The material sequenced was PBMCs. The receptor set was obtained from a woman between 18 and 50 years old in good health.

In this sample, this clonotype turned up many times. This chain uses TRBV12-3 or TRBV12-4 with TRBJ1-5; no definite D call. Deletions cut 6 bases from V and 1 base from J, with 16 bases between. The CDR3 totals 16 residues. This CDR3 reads CASSSQGGLSNQPQHF. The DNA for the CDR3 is TGTGCCAGCAGCTCCCAAGGCGGTCTGAGCAATCAGCCCCAGCATTTT.

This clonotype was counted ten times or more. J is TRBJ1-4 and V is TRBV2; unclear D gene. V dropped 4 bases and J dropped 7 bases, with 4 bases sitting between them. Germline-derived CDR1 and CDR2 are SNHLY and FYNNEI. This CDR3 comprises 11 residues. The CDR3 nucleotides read TGTGCCAGCAGTGTTGGTGAAAAACTGTTTTTT. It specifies CASSVGEKLFF.

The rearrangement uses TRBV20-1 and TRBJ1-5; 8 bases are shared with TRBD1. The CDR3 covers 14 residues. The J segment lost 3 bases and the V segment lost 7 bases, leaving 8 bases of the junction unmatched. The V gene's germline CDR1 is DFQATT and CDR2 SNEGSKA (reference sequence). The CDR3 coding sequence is TGCAGTGTTGCCGGGACAGGATACAATCAGCCCCAGCATTTT. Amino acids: CSVAGTGYNQPQHF.

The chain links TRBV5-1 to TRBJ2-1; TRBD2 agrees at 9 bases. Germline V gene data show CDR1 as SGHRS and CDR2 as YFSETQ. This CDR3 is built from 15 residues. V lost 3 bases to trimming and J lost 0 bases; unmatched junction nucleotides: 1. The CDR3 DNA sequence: TGCGCCAGCAGCTCGACTAGCGGCTCCTACAATGAGCAGTTCTTC. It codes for CASSSTSGSYNEQFF.

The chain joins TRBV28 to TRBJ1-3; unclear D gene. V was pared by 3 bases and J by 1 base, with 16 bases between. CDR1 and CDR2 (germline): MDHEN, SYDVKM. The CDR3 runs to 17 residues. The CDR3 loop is CASSFGRGIRSGNTIYF. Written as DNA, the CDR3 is TGTGCCAGCAGTTTCGGTCGAGGGATACGTTCTGGAAACACCATATATTTT.

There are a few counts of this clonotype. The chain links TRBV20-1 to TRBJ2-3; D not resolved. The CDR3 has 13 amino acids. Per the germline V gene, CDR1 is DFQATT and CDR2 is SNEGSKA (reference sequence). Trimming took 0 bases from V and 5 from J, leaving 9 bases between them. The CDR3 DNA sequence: TGCAGTGCTAGAGACCCCCGGGTAGATACGCAGTATTTT. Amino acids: CSARDPRVDTQYF.

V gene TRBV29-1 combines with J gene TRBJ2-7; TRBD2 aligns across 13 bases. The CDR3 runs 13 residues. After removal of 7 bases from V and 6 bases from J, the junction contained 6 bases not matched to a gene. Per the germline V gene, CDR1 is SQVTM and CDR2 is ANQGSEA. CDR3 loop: CSAGTSGISEQYF. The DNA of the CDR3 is TGCAGCGCCGGGACTAGCGGGATTTCCGAGCAGTACTTC.

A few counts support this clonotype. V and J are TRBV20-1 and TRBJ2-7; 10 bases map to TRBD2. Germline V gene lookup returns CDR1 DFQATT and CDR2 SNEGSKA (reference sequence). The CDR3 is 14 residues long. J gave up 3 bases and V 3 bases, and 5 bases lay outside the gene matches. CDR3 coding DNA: TGCAGTGCTAGTACTAGCGGGGAGTTCTACGAGCAGTACTTC. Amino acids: CSASTSGEFYEQYF.

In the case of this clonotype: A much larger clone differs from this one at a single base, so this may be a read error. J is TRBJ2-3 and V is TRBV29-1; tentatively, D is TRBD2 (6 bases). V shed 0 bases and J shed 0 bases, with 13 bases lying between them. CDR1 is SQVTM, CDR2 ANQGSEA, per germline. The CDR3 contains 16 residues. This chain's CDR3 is CSVEDSSVASTDTQYF. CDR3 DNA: TGCAGCGTTGAAGATTCTAGCGTGGCTAGCACAGATACGCAGTATTTT.

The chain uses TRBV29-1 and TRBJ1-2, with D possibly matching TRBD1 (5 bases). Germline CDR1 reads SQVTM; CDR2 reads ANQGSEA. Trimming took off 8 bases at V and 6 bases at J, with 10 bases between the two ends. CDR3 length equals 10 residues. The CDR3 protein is CSSGTDGYTF. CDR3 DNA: TGCAGCTCTGGGACGGATGGCTACACCTTC.

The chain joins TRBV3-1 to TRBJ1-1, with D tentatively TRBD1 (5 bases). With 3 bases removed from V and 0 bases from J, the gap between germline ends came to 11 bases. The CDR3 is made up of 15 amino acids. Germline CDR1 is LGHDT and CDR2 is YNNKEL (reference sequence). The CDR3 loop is CASSQSGHMNTEAFF. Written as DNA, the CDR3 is TGTGCCAGCAGCCAGTCCGGACATATGAACACTGAAGCTTTCTTT.

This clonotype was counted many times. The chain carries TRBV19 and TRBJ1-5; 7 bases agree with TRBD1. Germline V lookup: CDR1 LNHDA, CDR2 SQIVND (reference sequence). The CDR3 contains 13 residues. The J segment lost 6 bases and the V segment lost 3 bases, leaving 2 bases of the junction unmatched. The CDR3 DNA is TGTGCCAGTAGTATTGACAGGGCTCAGCCCCAGCATTTT. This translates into CASSIDRAQPQHF.

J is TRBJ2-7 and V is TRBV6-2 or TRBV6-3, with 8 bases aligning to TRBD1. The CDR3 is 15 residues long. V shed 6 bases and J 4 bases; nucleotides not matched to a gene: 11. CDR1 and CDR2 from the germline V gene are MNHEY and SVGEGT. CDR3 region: CASRRPGTGFYEQYF. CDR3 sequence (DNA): TGTGCCAGCAGACGACCCGGGACAGGCTTTTACGAGCAGTACTTC.

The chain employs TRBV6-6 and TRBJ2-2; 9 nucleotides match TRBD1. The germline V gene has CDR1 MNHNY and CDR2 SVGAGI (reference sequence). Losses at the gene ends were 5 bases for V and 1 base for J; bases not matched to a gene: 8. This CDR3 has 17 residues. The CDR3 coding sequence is TGTGCCAGCAGTCGGGACAGGGACGAGTTGAACACCGGGGAGCTGTTTTTT. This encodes CASSRDRDELNTGELFF.

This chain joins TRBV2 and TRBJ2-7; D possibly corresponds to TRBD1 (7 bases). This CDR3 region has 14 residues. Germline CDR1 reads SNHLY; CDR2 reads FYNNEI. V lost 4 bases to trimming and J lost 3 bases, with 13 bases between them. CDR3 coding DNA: TGTGCCAGCAGTGCACAGGGGACTCGCTACGAGCAGTACTTC. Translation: CASSAQGTRYEQYF.

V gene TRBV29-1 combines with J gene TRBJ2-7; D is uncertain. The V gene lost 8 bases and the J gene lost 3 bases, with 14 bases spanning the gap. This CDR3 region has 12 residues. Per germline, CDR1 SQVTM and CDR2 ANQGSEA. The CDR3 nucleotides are TGCAGCTTTGGTAAGTCCAACTACGAGCAGTACTTC. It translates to CSFGKSNYEQYF.

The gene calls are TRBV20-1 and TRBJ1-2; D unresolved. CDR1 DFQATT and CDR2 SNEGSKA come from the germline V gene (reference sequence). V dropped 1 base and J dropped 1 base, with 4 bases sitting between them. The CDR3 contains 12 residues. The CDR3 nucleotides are TGCAGTGCTAGAGGTCATAACTATGGCTACACCTTC. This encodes CSARGHNYGYTF.

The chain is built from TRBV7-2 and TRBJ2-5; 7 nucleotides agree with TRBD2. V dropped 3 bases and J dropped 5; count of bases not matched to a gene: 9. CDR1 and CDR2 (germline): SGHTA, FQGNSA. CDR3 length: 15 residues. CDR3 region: CASSLQGGSGETQYF. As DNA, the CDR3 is TGTGCCAGCAGCTTGCAAGGCGGGAGTGGCGAGACCCAGTACTTC.

The CDR3 protein is CSARQGERLGLFF. In nucleotides, the CDR3 is TGCAGTGCTAGACAGGGGGAGCGTTTGGGGCTGTTTTTT. The chain joins TRBV20-1 to TRBJ2-2; TRBD1 matches 7 bases. Trimming cost V 2 bases and J 13 bases; bases outside gene matches: 10. Germline V gene data show CDR1 as DFQATT and CDR2 as SNEGSKA (reference sequence). This CDR3 region has 13 residues.

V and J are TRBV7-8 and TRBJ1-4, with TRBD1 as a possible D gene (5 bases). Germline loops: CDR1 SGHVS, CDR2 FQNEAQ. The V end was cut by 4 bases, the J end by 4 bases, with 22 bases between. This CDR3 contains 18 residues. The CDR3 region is CASSSQAYDVPLNEKLFF. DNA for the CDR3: TGTGCCAGCAGCTCACAGGCTTATGATGTCCCTCTTAATGAAAAACTGTTTTTT.

In DNA, the CDR3 is TGCGCCAGCACCATAGCGGGAGGGCCCTATTTGGGATACGAGCAGTACTTC. Translated, it gives CASTIAGGPYLGYEQYF. The V and J genes are TRBV5-1 and TRBJ2-7; 11 bases are shared with TRBD2. The CDR3 covers 17 residues. Germline CDR1 SGHRS, CDR2 YFSETQ. J gave up 4 bases and V 6 bases, and 15 bases lay outside the gene matches.

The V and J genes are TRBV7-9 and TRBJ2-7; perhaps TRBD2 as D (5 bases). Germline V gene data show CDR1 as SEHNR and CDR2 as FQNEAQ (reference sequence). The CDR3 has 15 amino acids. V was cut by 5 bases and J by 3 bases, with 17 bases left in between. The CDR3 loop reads CASSPSVGRSYEQYF. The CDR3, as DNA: TGTGCCAGCAGCCCTTCGGTAGGGAGAAGCTACGAGCAGTACTTC.